One and the same sample provided the 29 T cell receptor beta chains below, sequenced in a study of T cell repertoires in cytomegalovirus infection. These receptors have no identified antigens. TCRdb passed the reads through MiXCR, listing each CDR3 protein once. Altogether hundreds of thousands of distinct CDR3 sequences are present, approximately 30% being singletons, with the ten largest covering 13%. Here the sequenced sample was cultured CD8+ T cells from PBMCs, taken from culture after CMV antigen stimulation. The receptors were sampled from a human donor in good health (CMV status not recorded). Some clones in this sample may be carry-over from other donors' samples.

The chain carries TRBV7-6 and TRBJ1-1, with TRBD1 matching 7 bases. With 3 bases clipped from V and 11 bases from J, the junction kept 9 bases outside the gene matches. The V gene's germline CDR1 is SGHVS and CDR2 FNYEAQ. This CDR3 contains 13 residues. The CDR3 DNA follows: TGTGCCAGCAGCTTGGGAGACAGGGTGGACGCTTTCTTT. Encoded protein: CASSLGDRVDAFF.

The V call is TRBV10-3, the J call TRBJ2-1; the D is unclear. The V gene lost 2 bases and the J gene lost 0 bases, with 14 bases spanning the gap. Germline CDR1 and CDR2: ENHRY and SYGVKD. The CDR3 covers 17 residues. DNA of the CDR3: TGTGCCATCAGTGAGCCCCCGGACGGCCGCTCCTACAATGAGCAGTTCTTC. It is translated as CAISEPPDGRSYNEQFF.

The table lists this clonotype with many counts. The rearrangement joins TRBV6-1 to TRBJ2-1, with a tentative D call TRBD2 (5 bases). Trimming removed 7 bases from V and 5 bases from J, with 15 bases in between. The CDR3 runs 14 residues. CDR1 is MNHNS and CDR2 is SASEGT in the germline V gene. CDR3 residues: CASKPQRSHNEQFF. The CDR3 DNA reads as TGTGCCAGCAAGCCACAGCGGAGTCACAATGAGCAGTTCTTC.

Only a few counts were recorded for this clonotype. The chain combines TRBV28 with TRBJ2-1; D gene ambiguous. The CDR3 sequence is 17 residues long. Trimming left V 1 base short and J 0 bases short, with 13 bases between. Per the germline V gene, CDR1 is MDHEN and CDR2 is SYDVKM. The CDR3 DNA reads as TGTGCCAGCAGTTTATTCTTAGGAGAATACTCCTACAATGAGCAGTTCTTC. This encodes CASSLFLGEYSYNEQFF.

This clonotype was seen only a few times. The rearrangement uses TRBV11-1 and TRBJ2-1, with D perhaps assigned TRBD1 or TRBD2 (5 bases each). The V gene lost 5 bases and the J gene lost 2 bases, with 25 bases spanning the gap. CDR3 length: 19 residues. Germline CDR1 reads SGHAT; CDR2 reads FQDESV (reference sequence). CDR3: CASSLEGAGMVEAYNEQFF. DNA of the CDR3: TGTGCCAGCAGCCTTGAAGGGGCCGGGATGGTTGAGGCCTACAATGAGCAGTTCTTC. Full variable domain (rest looked up from reference TRBV11-1 and TRBJ2-1): EAEVAQSPRYKITEKSQAVAFWCDPISGHATLYWYRQILGQGPELLVQFQDESVVDDSQLPKDRFSAERLKGVDSTLKIQPAELGDSAMYLCASSLEGAGMVEAYNEQFFGPGTRLTVL.

The rearrangement links TRBV6-1 to TRBJ2-7; 9 bases fit TRBD2. Trimming removed 7 bases from V and 3 bases from J; junction bases left unmatched: 7. The CDR3 contains 14 residues. Germline V gene data show CDR1 as MNHNS and CDR2 as SASEGT. CDR3 loop: CASTEGRGGYEQYF. As DNA, the CDR3 is TGTGCCAGCACCGAAGGGCGGGGGGGCTACGAGCAGTACTTC.

The V gene is TRBV2, the J gene TRBJ1-1; D not certain. The CDR3 is made up of 14 amino acids. Germline loops: CDR1 SNHLY, CDR2 FYNNEI. Between the trimmed V and J ends, which lost 0 bases and 11 bases, there was a span of 16 bases. CDR3 amino acids: CASSEARNYRVAFF. Written as DNA, the CDR3 is TGTGCCAGCAGTGAAGCGCGGAATTACCGGGTTGCTTTCTTT.

The chain links TRBV19 to TRBJ2-3; D may be TRBD1 (6 bases). Germline values: CDR1 LNHDA, CDR2 SQIVND (reference sequence). This CDR3 is built from 14 residues. With 3 bases removed from V and 1 base from J, the gap between germline ends came to 8 bases. The CDR3 loop is CASSIRGRTDTQYF. Here the CDR3 DNA reads TGTGCCAGTAGTATCAGGGGCCGCACAGATACGCAGTATTTT.

V is TRBV19 and J is TRBJ2-2; 7 nucleotides align to TRBD2. CDR3 size: 15 residues. Trimming at V came to 5 bases and at J to 9 bases, leaving 12 bases not matched to a gene. Germline CDR1 LNHDA, CDR2 SQIVND (reference sequence). Here the CDR3 DNA reads TGTGCCAGTAGTCCTATGGGGCGGGGGACCAGGGAGCTGTTTTTT. Residues: CASSPMGRGTRELFF.

This clonotype was recorded at least ten times. CDR3 nucleotide sequence: TGTGCCAGCAGCTTAGCGCAGGCGGGACGCGGTACCGTTGAGACCCAGTACTTC. This translates into CASSLAQAGRGTVETQYF. The rearrangement links TRBV7-6 to TRBJ2-5; possible D gene TRBD2, 6 bases. The V and J ends lost 0 bases and 5 bases respectively, with 22 bases between them. This CDR3 comprises 18 residues. The V gene's germline CDR1 is SGHVS and CDR2 FNYEAQ.

A few counts support this clonotype. The J gene is TRBJ2-3, the V gene TRBV11-3; D possibly matches TRBD1 or TRBD2 (5 bases each). The CDR3 has 17 residues. Looked up from germline, CDR1 is SGHNT and CDR2 is YENEEA. Trimming cost V 5 bases and J 2 bases, with 20 bases left between them. In nucleotides, the CDR3 is TGTGCCAGCAGCGCATACTCCGGGGACCTAATCACAGATACGCAGTATTTT. It is translated as CASSAYSGDLITDTQYF.

V is TRBV7-9 and J is TRBJ2-2, with D perhaps matching TRBD1 or TRBD2 (6 bases each). The V and J ends lost 4 bases and 7 bases respectively, with 19 bases between them. The CDR3 has 16 residues. Germline CDR1 is SEHNR and CDR2 is FQNEAQ (reference sequence). CDR3 nucleotides: TGTGCCAGCAGCTCCCGGGGGCATGTGGGTTACGGGGAGCTGTTTTTT. Its translation: CASSSRGHVGYGELFF.

This clonotype was observed many times. V and J are TRBV6-5 and TRBJ2-1; 8 bases match TRBD2. J was trimmed by 4 bases and V by 0 bases; bases with no gene match: 5. CDR1 is MNHEY, CDR2 SVGAGI, per germline. The CDR3 totals 16 residues. The CDR3 reads CASSYSRGGIYNEQFF. CDR3 bases: TGTGCCAGCAGTTACTCTCGCGGGGGGATATACAATGAGCAGTTCTTC.

The V gene is TRBV6-1, the J gene TRBJ1-6; no reliable D call. Trimming shortened V by 5 bases and J by 0 bases, and 17 bases separated the two germline ends. Germline V gene lookup returns CDR1 MNHNS and CDR2 SASEGT. This CDR3 spans 18 amino acids. This chain's CDR3 is CASSPRSQADSYNSPLHF. CDR3 nucleotides: TGTGCCAGCAGTCCAAGAAGTCAGGCGGACTCCTATAATTCACCCCTCCACTTT.

This clonotype was seen just once. The chain employs TRBV18 and TRBJ2-1; 12 bases fit TRBD2. Trimming cost V 6 bases and J 0 bases; bases outside gene matches: 6. This CDR3 contains 17 residues. CDR1 and CDR2 (germline): KGHSH, LQKENI. DNA of the CDR3: TGTGCCAGCTCCTTGACTAGCGGGGGCGTCTCCTACAATGAGCAGTTCTTC. Its protein is CASSLTSGGVSYNEQFF.

The chain links TRBV11-1 to TRBJ1-5; 9 bases are shared with TRBD1. This CDR3 region has 15 residues. In germline, CDR1 is SGHAT, CDR2 FQDESV (reference sequence). V lost 4 bases, J lost 6 bases, and 7 bases stayed unmatched. Here the CDR3 DNA reads TGTGCCAGCAGCTCCGGACAGGGGAAAGGTCAGCCCCAGCATTTT. Its protein product is CASSSGQGKGQPQHF. Complete variable domain (other parts from reference TRBV11-1 and TRBJ1-5): EAEVAQSPRYKITEKSQAVAFWCDPISGHATLYWYRQILGQGPELLVQFQDESVVDDSQLPKDRFSAERLKGVDSTLKIQPAELGDSAMYLCASSSGQGKGQPQHFGDGTRLSIL.

This clonotype was detected a few times. The chain carries TRBV5-4 and TRBJ2-7; D might be TRBD1 or TRBD2, each matching 6 bases. The CDR3 totals 15 residues. V was clipped by 3 bases and J by 2 bases, with 15 bases between them. The germline gives CDR1 SGHNT, CDR2 YYREEE (reference sequence). Here the CDR3 reads CASSSLDGGPYEQYF. The DNA for the CDR3 is TGTGCCAGCAGCTCTCTGGACGGGGGCCCCTACGAGCAGTACTTC.

The table lists this clonotype with a few counts. J is TRBJ1-6 and V is TRBV19, with D possibly being TRBD1 (5 bases). The CDR3 is 14 amino acids. The V gene lost 5 bases and the J gene lost 7 bases, with 12 bases spanning the gap. Germline CDR1 is LNHDA and CDR2 is SQIVND (reference sequence). In DNA form, the CDR3 reads TGTGCCAGTAGTGAAGACAGACTCAATTCACCCCTCCACTTT. As protein: CASSEDRLNSPLHF.

The count of this clonotype is one. The chain joins TRBV20-1 to TRBJ2-7; D is possibly TRBD2 (5 bases). The CDR3 runs 13 residues. The germline CDR1 and CDR2 sequences are DFQATT and SNEGSKA (reference sequence). This CDR3 is CSGWLATRNEQYF. CDR3 DNA: TGCAGCGGGTGGCTAGCAACACGTAACGAGCAGTACTTC.

The J gene is TRBJ1-2, the V gene TRBV29-1; the match to TRBD1 covers 9 bases. The CDR3 spans 12 residues. Germline V CDR1 and CDR2: SQVTM, ANQGSEA. V was clipped by 6 bases and J by 4 bases; unmatched bases: 3. CDR3 nucleotide sequence: TGCAGCGTACAGGGGGCGGGCTATGGCTACACCTTC. Its protein is CSVQGAGYGYTF. Full variable domain (missing parts from reference TRBV29-1 and TRBJ1-2): SAVISQKPSRDICQRGTSLTIQCQVDSQVTMMFWYRQQPGQSLTLIATANQGSEATYESGFVIDKFPISRPNLTFSTLTVSNMSPEDSSIYLCSVQGAGYGYTFGSGTRLTVV.

This clonotype came up a few times. This chain connects TRBV28 to TRBJ2-7; 10 bases align to TRBD1. The length of the CDR3 is 16 residues. Germline V gives CDR1 MDHEN, CDR2 SYDVKM. V lost 5 bases to trimming and J lost 3 bases; unmatched junction nucleotides: 10. As DNA, the CDR3 is TGTGCCAGCAGTCCGAGGACAGGGGGATCCCTCTACGAGCAGTACGTC. Amino acids: CASSPRTGGSLYEQYV.

This chain uses TRBV10-3 with TRBJ2-2; 10 bases map to TRBD1. This CDR3 is built from 17 residues. The germline gives CDR1 ENHRY, CDR2 SYGVKD. J lost 3 bases, V lost 3 bases, and 7 bases had no gene match. The CDR3 DNA follows: TGTGCCATCAGTGACCGAGACAGGGGGCGGTACACCGGGGAGCTGTTTTTT. Translating gives CAISDRDRGRYTGELFF.

This chain joins TRBV27 and TRBJ2-1; possibly TRBD1 for D (6 bases). V was trimmed by 1 base and J by 1 base, leaving 11 bases between them. Germline CDR1 MNHEY, CDR2 SMNVEV (reference sequence). This CDR3 region has 16 residues. DNA for the CDR3: TGTGCCAGCAGTTTATTTCCAGGGGTATCCTACAATGAGCAGTTCTTC. Translation: CASSLFPGVSYNEQFF.

The rearrangement links TRBV27 to TRBJ2-3, with 11 nucleotides matching TRBD2. The V and J ends lost 8 bases and 2 bases, in that order; junction bases with no gene match: 6. Germline CDR1 reads MNHEY; CDR2 reads SMNVEV (reference sequence). The CDR3 totals 15 residues. CDR3 nucleotide sequence: TGTGCCAGCTTTTCTAGCGGGGGGATCACAGATACGCAGTATTTT. Its protein is CASFSSGGITDTQYF.

The table lists this clonotype with a few counts. An end of the junction does not agree with germline; a read error may underlie this. This chain uses TRBV4-2 with TRBJ2-5; TRBD2 aligns across 11 bases. The CDR3 runs to 14 residues. Germline lookup yields CDR1 LGHNA and CDR2 YNFKEQ. The CDR3 is CASSQGLAGPPRDF. CDR3 in DNA: TGTGCCAGCAGCCAAGGACTAGCGGGGCCCCCCAGGGACTTC.

The gene calls are TRBV7-4 and TRBJ2-5; the match to TRBD1 covers 7 bases. The V gene end was trimmed by 5 bases and the J gene end by 0 bases; junction bases not matched to a gene: 6. The CDR3 is 15 amino acids. Germline V lookup: CDR1 SGHVT, CDR2 SQSDAQ. CDR3 DNA sequence: TGTGCCAGCAGCCGCCGACAGGGACACCAAGAGACCCAGTACTTC. It encodes CASSRRQGHQETQYF.

This clonotype was observed a handful of times. The V call is TRBV27, the J call TRBJ1-2, with D possibly being TRBD1 (5 bases). Germline V gene lookup returns CDR1 MNHEY and CDR2 SMNVEV (reference sequence). Trimming pared 5 bases from V and 13 bases from J, leaving 32 bases between. This CDR3 has 17 residues. The CDR3 loop reads CASSPAQAFPLWVVATF. As DNA, the CDR3 is TGTGCCAGCAGTCCGGCACAGGCGTTCCCCCTATGGGTCGTTGCCACCTTC.

The gene calls are TRBV6-5 and TRBJ2-5, with a weak D call TRBD2 (6 bases). Germline CDR1 MNHEY, CDR2 SVGAGI. The CDR3 extends over 14 amino acids. V was shortened by 7 bases and J by 4 bases, with 16 bases between the two germline ends. CDR3 in amino acids: CASTDEVGGETQYF. DNA for the CDR3: TGTGCCAGCACCGACGAGGTGGGGGGAGAGACCCAGTACTTC.

This clonotype turned up a few times. The chain recombines TRBV20-1 with TRBJ2-1, with D possibly called TRBD1 or TRBD2 (7 bases each). There are 14 residues in the CDR3. Trimming left V 1 base short and J 6 bases short, with 13 bases between. Per the germline V gene, CDR1 is DFQATT and CDR2 is SNEGSKA (reference sequence). The CDR3: CSARARGGFNEQFF. The CDR3 coding sequence is TGCAGTGCTAGAGCCAGGGGGGGGTTCAATGAGCAGTTCTTC.